This T cell receptor beta chain was identified during a study of blood T cell dynamics during melanoma immunotherapy. Looking at the study overall: First-line therapy was either pembrolizumab or nivolumab with ipilimumab for metastatic melanoma.

V shed 0 bases and J shed 0 bases, with 12 bases lying between them. This CDR3 has 16 residues. Germline assignment: CDR1 LNHNV and CDR2 YYDKDF (reference sequence). Time point of the sample: pre-treatment baseline. Disease control meant complete response, partial response or stable disease at 12 weeks. Profiling relied on immunoSEQ multiplex PCR, and the TCRdb table lists in-frame clones only, not all of them. The sample lists 8,500 to 10,000 clones, around 85% seen once, with around 10% in the top ten. The sequencing used blood, collected from a patient treated with checkpoint blockade. The gene calls are TRBV15 and TRBJ2-7; D may be TRBD1 or TRBD2 (5 bases each). This sequence originates from a human donor with melanoma. The chain's CDR3 is CATSRDRGVASYEQYF. In nucleotides, the CDR3 is TGTGCCACCAGCAGAGATCGAGGGGTCGCCTCCTACGAGCAGTACTTC.